These 14 T cell receptor beta chains were all obtained from the same sample, sequenced in a study of identifying expanded T cells in peripheral blood. Libraries were prepared by immunoSEQ multiplex PCR; TCRdb keeps only in-frame clonotypes and omits some of them. This table has more than 65,000 clones, about 88% appearing once. The specimen sequenced was blood. These receptors all stem from a person aged 18-70 years in good health.

This clone was recorded a few times. The J gene is TRBJ2-7, the V gene TRBV7-9; maybe TRBD2 (6 bases). Between the trimmed V and J ends, which lost 5 bases and 6 bases, there was a span of 11 bases. Per germline, CDR1 SEHNR and CDR2 FQNEAQ (reference sequence). The CDR3 consists of 12 residues. In nucleotides, the CDR3 is TGTGCCAGCAGCCCGCAGGAGGGCGAGCAGTACTTC. Its protein product is CASSPQEGEQYF.

This clone came up a few times. V usage is TRBV19 and J usage is TRBJ1-2; TRBD1 aligns across 8 bases. The CDR3 totals 16 residues. CDR1 and CDR2 (germline): LNHDA, SQIVND (reference sequence). J was trimmed by 1 base and V by 5 bases; bases with no gene match: 9. The CDR3 loop is CASSPRGLAFNYGYTF. CDR3 coding DNA: TGTGCCAGTAGTCCCAGGGGGCTAGCTTTTAACTATGGCTACACCTTC.

This chain links TRBV5-1 with TRBJ1-1; D gene ambiguous. The germline CDR1 and CDR2 sequences are SGHRS and YFSETQ. Trimming took off 4 bases at V and 3 bases at J, with 10 bases between the two ends. The CDR3 extends over 13 amino acids. CDR3 in amino acids: CASSVGWDTEAFF. CDR3 sequence (DNA): TGCGCCAGCAGCGTGGGGTGGGACACTGAAGCTTTCTTT.

This clone came up once. V is TRBV19 and J is TRBJ2-5, with D perhaps TRBD1 or TRBD2 (5 bases each). The DNA end is more similar to TRBJ2-7, so the J call may be wrong. Germline V lookup: CDR1 LNHDA, CDR2 SQIVND (reference sequence). The CDR3 has 13 residues. The CDR3 reads CASSWFGGYEQYF. The CDR3, as DNA: TGTGCCAGTAGTTGGTTTGGGGGCTACGAGCAGTACTTC.

The rearrangement links TRBV4-2 to TRBJ2-1, with a tentative D call TRBD1 (6 bases). In germline, CDR1 is LGHNA, CDR2 YNFKEQ. With 7 bases removed from V and 4 bases from J, the gap between germline ends came to 11 bases. The CDR3 is 13 residues long. CDR3 loop: CASTRDKYNEQFF. The CDR3 nucleotides are TGTGCCAGCACCCGGGACAAATACAATGAGCAGTTCTTC.

This chain links TRBV7-6 with TRBJ2-5; 7 positions agree with TRBD2. Losses at the gene ends were 5 bases for V and 0 bases for J; bases not matched to a gene: 3. In germline, CDR1 is SGHVS, CDR2 FNYEAQ. The CDR3 has 14 amino acids. Here the CDR3 reads CASSPGTNQETQYF. Written as DNA, the CDR3 is TGTGCCAGCAGCCCAGGGACTAACCAAGAGACCCAGTACTTC. The full variable domain, rest sourced from reference TRBV7-6 and TRBJ2-5, is GAGVSQSPRYKVTKRGQDVALRCDPISGHVSLYWYRQALGQGPEFLTYFNYEAQQDKSGLPNDRFSAERPEGSISTLTIQRTEQRDSAMYRCASSPGTNQETQYFGPGTRLLVL.

The V gene is TRBV9, the J gene TRBJ2-2, with D unclear. Germline CDR1 reads SGDLS; CDR2 reads YYNGEE. CDR3 length: 16 amino acids. Deletions cut 4 bases from V and 2 bases from J, with 15 bases between. The CDR3 region has the DNA TGTGCCAGCAGCTCCCGCTCCCGCATCAACACCGGGGAGCTGTTTTTT. Translated, it gives CASSSRSRINTGELFF.

This rearrangement joins TRBV7-2 to TRBJ2-7; D is perhaps TRBD2 (6 bases). Per the germline V gene, CDR1 is SGHTA and CDR2 is FQGNSA. The CDR3 loop spans 15 amino acids. Trimming took 2 bases from V and 2 from J, leaving 13 bases between them. The CDR3 DNA sequence: TGTGCCAGCAGCTTACTGCCTAGCGCGACCTACGAGCAGTACTTC. It is translated as CASSLLPSATYEQYF.

The chain links TRBV30 to TRBJ2-3, with TRBD2 matching over 8 bases. This CDR3 has 14 amino acids. The germline V gene has CDR1 GTSNPN and CDR2 SVGIG (reference sequence). With V trimmed by 3 bases and J by 2 bases, 4 bases remained unmatched. CDR3 sequence (DNA): TGTGCCTGGAGCAATGGACTAGCCACAGATACGCAGTATTTT. Amino acid sequence: CAWSNGLATDTQYF. Supplemented by reference TRBV30 and TRBJ2-3, the full variable domain reads SQTIHQWPATLVQPVGSPLSLECTVEGTSNPNLYWYRQAAGRGLQLLFYSVGIGQISSEVPQNLSASRPQDRQFILSSKKLLLSDSGFYLCAWSNGLATDTQYFGPGTRLTVL.

The J gene is TRBJ2-1, the V gene TRBV28, with D hard to call. The CDR3 loop spans 16 amino acids. V shed 7 bases and J shed 2 bases, with 18 bases lying between them. Germline CDR1 reads MDHEN; CDR2 reads SYDVKM. The CDR3 nucleotides read TGTGCCAGCAATCCGGTTGGCCGGGCAGCCTACAATGAGCAGTTCTTC. This translates into CASNPVGRAAYNEQFF.

The rearrangement uses TRBV7-8 and TRBJ1-2; 9 positions match TRBD1. V trimming: 2 bases; J trimming: 8 bases; junction bases outside the gene matches: 6. CDR1 and CDR2 (germline): SGHVS, FQNEAQ. CDR3 length: 14 amino acids. CDR3 nucleotides: TGTGCCAGCAGCTTAAGGGGGACAGGGCACGGCTACACCTTC. It specifies CASSLRGTGHGYTF.

The count of this clone is one. V usage is TRBV21-1 and J usage is TRBJ2-5. TRBV21-1 is a pseudogene. The CDR3 runs to 18 residues. The CDR3 loop reads CASSKVKKPRKNGETQYF. As DNA, the CDR3 is TGTGCCAGCAGCAAAGTCAAAAAACCAAGGAAGAATGGGGAGACCCAGTACTTC.

V is TRBV7-2 and J is TRBJ2-7; TRBD1 aligns across 7 bases. V trimming: 7 bases; J trimming: 2 bases; junction bases outside the gene matches: 5. CDR1 SGHTA and CDR2 FQGNSA come from the germline V gene. This CDR3 has 13 amino acids. CDR3 in amino acids: CASKLGQTYEQYF. The CDR3 coding sequence is TGTGCCAGCAAGTTGGGACAGACCTACGAGCAGTACTTC.

The genes are TRBV29-1 and TRBJ1-1, with 10 nucleotides matching TRBD1. V lost 4 bases, J lost 6 bases, and 5 bases stayed unmatched. The germline V gene has CDR1 SQVTM and CDR2 ANQGSEA. The CDR3 has 13 amino acids. The CDR3 reads CSVALTGGSEAFF. The DNA of the CDR3 is TGCAGCGTTGCGTTGACAGGGGGCTCTGAAGCTTTCTTT.